What follows describes a single TCR beta chain. Living in 24 US areas, the participants were between roughly 18 and 89 years of age. Participant-given clinical history determined each cohort assignment. This sample was taken from a study of blood T cell repertoires in COVID-19. The data were produced by immunoSEQ multiplex PCR, yet TCRdb's version contains in-frame clones alone and is incomplete. This repertoire shows around 300,000 clones, about nine tenths found once; its top ten account for around 1.9%. V was clipped by 0 bases and J by 3 bases, with 16 bases between them. Germline CDR1 is SGDLS and CDR2 is YYNGEE. The CDR3 consists of 16 residues.

What was sequenced was PBMCs or T cells enriched from blood (not recorded which). The receptor was derived from a woman in her sixties or seventies who had recovered from COVID-19. This rearrangement joins TRBV9 to TRBJ2-7; D gene ambiguous. CDR3 residues: CASSVGGVGEIYEQYF. CDR3 sequence (DNA): TGTGCCAGCAGCGTAGGAGGAGTGGGTGAAATCTACGAGCAGTACTTC.